This paragraph covers one T cell receptor (beta chain) sequence. The sample belongs to a study of blood T cell repertoires in COVID-19. Study at large: Donors in the United States, Italy and Spain gave samples during acute or convalescent COVID-19. The cDNA or gDNA used as material had been derived from T cells, B-cell-depleted T cells, or PBMCs.

Original processing methods: Counts of nucleated cells, estimated from reference gene primer amplification, were obtained. Data came from immunoSEQ multiplex PCR; TCRdb stores just in-frame clones and leaves some out. That table gives V, J and clone size, and the DNA gave D and trimming. The sample yields about 280,000 clones, around 89% seen once. CDR1 and CDR2 from the germline V gene are MNHNS and SASEGT. Trimming took 7 bases from V and 4 from J; bases not matched to a gene: 3. The CDR3 extends over 13 amino acids. Material for sequencing was peripheral blood. The chain employs TRBV6-1 and TRBJ2-1; 8 bases fit TRBD1. The clonotype comes from a man aged 35-49 years with acute or convalescent COVID-19. The DNA for the CDR3 is TGTGCCAGCAAACAGGGGGTGTACAATGAGCAGTTCTTC. It translates to CASKQGVYNEQFF.